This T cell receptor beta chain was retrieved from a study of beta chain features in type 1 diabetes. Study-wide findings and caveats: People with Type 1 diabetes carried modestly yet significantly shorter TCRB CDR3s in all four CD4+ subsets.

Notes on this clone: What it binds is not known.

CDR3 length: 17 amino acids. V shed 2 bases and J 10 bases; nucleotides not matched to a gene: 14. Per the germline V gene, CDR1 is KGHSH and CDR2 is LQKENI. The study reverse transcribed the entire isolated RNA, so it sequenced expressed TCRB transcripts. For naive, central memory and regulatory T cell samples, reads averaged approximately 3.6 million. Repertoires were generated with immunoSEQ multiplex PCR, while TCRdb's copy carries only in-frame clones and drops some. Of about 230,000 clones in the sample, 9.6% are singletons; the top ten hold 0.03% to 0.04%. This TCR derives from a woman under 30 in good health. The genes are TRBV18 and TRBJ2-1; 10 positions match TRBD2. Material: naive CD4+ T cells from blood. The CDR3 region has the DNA TGTGCCAGCTCACCATGGCGGGCGCAGCGGGAGGGACAGGAGCAGTTCTTC. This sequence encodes CASSPWRAQREGQEQFF.